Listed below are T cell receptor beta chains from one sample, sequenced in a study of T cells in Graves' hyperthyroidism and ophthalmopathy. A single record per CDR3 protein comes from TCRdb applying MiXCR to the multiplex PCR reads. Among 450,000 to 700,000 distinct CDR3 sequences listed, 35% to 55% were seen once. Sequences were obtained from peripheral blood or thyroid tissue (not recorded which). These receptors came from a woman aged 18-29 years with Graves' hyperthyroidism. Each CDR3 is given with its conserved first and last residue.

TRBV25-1	CASSARNTIYF
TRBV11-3	CASSQEGWGPNTGELFF
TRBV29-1	CSVGGETQYF
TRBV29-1	CSHRDSVGGYTF
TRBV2	CASNIFSQETQYF
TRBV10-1	CASSLAGQGLGTNYGYTF
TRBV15	CATSPTPRQFNYEQYF
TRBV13	CASSPGTSSYEQYF
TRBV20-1	CSAGVGANGYTF
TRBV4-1	CASRSHVRGAGGRETQYF
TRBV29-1	CSVEVRWPNTEAFF
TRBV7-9	CASSQEGRVSYNSPLHF
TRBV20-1	CSVPDGYNEQYF
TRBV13	CASSLGKSNQPQHF
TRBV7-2	CASSFGLAGVPYEQYF
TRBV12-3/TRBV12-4	CASTERLASETQYF
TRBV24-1	CATSKGYEQYF
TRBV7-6	CASSLEAGGGGNTIYF
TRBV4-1	CASSQDMGNTEAFF
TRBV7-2	CASSLESGDQPQHF
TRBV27	CASSFKPGQAGETQYF
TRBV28	CATRQGYTEAFF
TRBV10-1	CASSTGRENTEAFF
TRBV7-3	CASSSGLPNEQFF
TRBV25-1	CASSEPHGGQETQYF
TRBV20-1	CSASTGTTKYEQYF
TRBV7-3	CASSLIGLAVGIDTQYF
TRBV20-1	CSARDRGSTEAFF
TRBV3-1	CASSYPGGQETQYF
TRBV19	CASEGILGYTF
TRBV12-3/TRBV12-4	CASSSSLGGQPQHF
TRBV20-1	CSARDRNRLNQPQHF
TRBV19	CASSATGATGANVLTF
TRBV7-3	CASSPQMGQVNEKLFF
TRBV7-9	CASSLPYQPQHF
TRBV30	CAWAQGVRDEQYF
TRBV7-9	CASSLVILTGELFF
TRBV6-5	CASTRTSGGYEQYF
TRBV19	CASSMYAGGPSQETQYF
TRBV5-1	CASSFPQNRAATNEKLFF
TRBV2	CAIQQSRNQPQHF
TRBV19	CAVFKAGANVLTF
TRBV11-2	CASSPPPSGSWIEQYF
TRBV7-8	CASSLVRGTSYGYTF
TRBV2	CASSEVYGRADTGELFF
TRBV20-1	CSAGEQEDLTF
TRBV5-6	CASSFLLGTQYF
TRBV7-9	CASSLTGTANSPLHF
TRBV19	CASSPAGAWGGGYTF
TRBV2	CASNRVGQESSGANVLTF
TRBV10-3	CAISTGTVNEKLFF
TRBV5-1	CASSRSLGQGLEQYF
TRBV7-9	CASSLPGGEGTQYF